This T cell receptor beta chain came from a study of molecular identifiers for immune sequencing clone quantification. TCRdb itself ran the PCR reads through MiXCR, one entry per CDR3 protein. The sample lists under 600,000 distinct CDR3 sequences; about a quarter were seen once. The CDR3 runs to 11 residues. Looked up from germline, CDR1 is SEHNR and CDR2 is FQNEAQ (reference sequence). Trimming cost V 2 bases and J 7 bases, with 5 bases left between them. This clonotype was counted ten times or more. What was sequenced was naive CD8+ T cells from blood, with Jurkat cell RNA spiked in. Subset described: FACS-sorted CD8+CD4-CCR7+CD45RA+ naive T cells. V is TRBV7-9 and J is TRBJ1-1; D gene ambiguous. The receptor's source is a human donor in good health. Some libraries in this study had Jurkat cell RNA spiked in. CDR3 amino acids: CASSLRREAFF. In DNA form, the CDR3 reads TGTGCCAGCAGCTTACGACGTGAAGCTTTCTTT.